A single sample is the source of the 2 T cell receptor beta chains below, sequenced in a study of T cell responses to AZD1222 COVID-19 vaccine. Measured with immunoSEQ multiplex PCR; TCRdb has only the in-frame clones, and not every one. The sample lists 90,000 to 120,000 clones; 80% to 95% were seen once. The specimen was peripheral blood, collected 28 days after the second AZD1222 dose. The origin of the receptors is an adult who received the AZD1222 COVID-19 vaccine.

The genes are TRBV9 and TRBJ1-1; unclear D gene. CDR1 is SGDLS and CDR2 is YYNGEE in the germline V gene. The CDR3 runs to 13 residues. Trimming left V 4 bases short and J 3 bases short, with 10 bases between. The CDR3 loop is CASSPEIHTEAFF. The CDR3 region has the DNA TGTGCCAGCAGCCCAGAGATCCACACTGAAGCTTTCTTT.

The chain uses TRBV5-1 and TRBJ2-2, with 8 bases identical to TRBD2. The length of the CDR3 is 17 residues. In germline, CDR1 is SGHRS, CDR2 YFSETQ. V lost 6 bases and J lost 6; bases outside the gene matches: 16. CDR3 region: CASNPSSGSGGAGELFF. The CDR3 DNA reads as TGCGCCAGCAACCCTTCGAGCGGGAGTGGTGGGGCCGGGGAGCTGTTTTTT.